The 18 T cell receptor beta chains presented below share a single source sample, sequenced in a study of technical replicates of blood from four donors. Only in-frame clones appear in the TCRdb table, and some are missing; sequencing was by immunoSEQ multiplex PCR. Among almost 85,000 clones listed, 95% to 98% were seen once. Sample: T cells isolated from PBMCs. These receptors came from a human donor in good health.

This chain connects TRBV2 to TRBJ2-4; 7 nucleotides agree with TRBD1. The CDR3 runs to 15 residues. V lost 3 bases to trimming and J lost 3 bases; unmatched junction nucleotides: 5. Per the germline V gene, CDR1 is SNHLY and CDR2 is FYNNEI. The CDR3 region has the DNA TGTGCCAGCAGTGATAAGGGGGCGGGCAAAAACATTCAGTACTTC. Translating gives CASSDKGAGKNIQYF.

V gene TRBV28 combines with J gene TRBJ1-1; the D gene is possibly TRBD1 (5 bases). Trimming left V 5 bases short and J 5 bases short, with 15 bases between. Looked up from germline, CDR1 is MDHEN and CDR2 is SYDVKM. There are 14 residues in the CDR3. In DNA, the CDR3 is TGTGCCAGCAGTCCCCACCAAACAGGAACTGAAGCTTTCTTT. Translated, it gives CASSPHQTGTEAFF.

This chain links TRBV6-1 with TRBJ1-1, with D hard to call. Deletions cut 8 bases from V and 4 bases from J, with 14 bases between. This CDR3 spans 13 amino acids. Germline V gives CDR1 MNHNS, CDR2 SASEGT. The CDR3 bases are TGTGCCAGCGGTTGGGAGATTCTCACTGAAGCTTTCTTT. This encodes CASGWEILTEAFF.

V gene TRBV4-2 combines with J gene TRBJ2-5, with 15 bases that match TRBD2. CDR1 is LGHNA and CDR2 is YNFKEQ in the germline V gene. This CDR3 spans 15 amino acids. Germline trimming cut 4 bases from V and 4 bases from J; bases unmatched to any gene: 1. The CDR3 sequence is CASSRTSGGAETQYF. Written as DNA, the CDR3 is TGTGCCAGCAGCCGGACTAGCGGGGGGGCAGAGACCCAGTACTTC.

This chain uses TRBV28 with TRBJ2-1; 10 nucleotides agree with TRBD2. J gave up 2 bases and V 6 bases, and 7 bases lay outside the gene matches. The germline V gene encodes CDR1 MDHEN and CDR2 SYDVKM. CDR3 length equals 16 residues. The CDR3 loop is CASRYGTSEPYNEQFF. The CDR3, as DNA: TGTGCCAGCAGATACGGGACTAGCGAGCCCTACAATGAGCAGTTCTTC.

The J gene is TRBJ1-5, the V gene TRBV29-1, with 7 bases matching TRBD1. Losses at the gene ends were 6 bases for V and 4 bases for J; bases not matched to a gene: 6. Looked up from germline, CDR1 is SQVTM and CDR2 is ANQGSEA. This CDR3 has 13 amino acids. The CDR3 here is CSVAGQQNQPQHF. The CDR3, as DNA: TGCAGCGTCGCGGGACAGCAGAATCAGCCCCAGCATTTT.

This sequence joins TRBV6-1 and TRBJ2-1; 8 nucleotides align to TRBD2. CDR3 size: 14 residues. Germline V CDR1 and CDR2: MNHNS, SASEGT. Trimming removed 6 bases from V and 2 bases from J; junction bases left unmatched: 3. CDR3 coding DNA: TGTGCCAGCAGCGGGGGGGGAGCCTACAATGAGCAGTTCTTC. Protein: CASSGGGAYNEQFF.

The rearrangement links TRBV11-3 to TRBJ2-1, with D maybe TRBD2 (6 bases). This CDR3 has 12 amino acids. V lost 4 bases and J lost 10, with 11 bases in between. CDR1 and CDR2 (germline): SGHNT, YENEEA. DNA of the CDR3: TGTGCCAGCAGCTCATTGACTAGGGAGCAGTTCTTC. This codes for CASSSLTREQFF.

This chain links TRBV2 with TRBJ2-7; a weak D match, TRBD1 (5 bases). This CDR3 region has 12 residues. The V and J ends lost 8 bases and 6 bases respectively, with 14 bases between them. CDR1 is SNHLY and CDR2 is FYNNEI in the germline V gene. Written as DNA, the CDR3 is TGTGCCAGCTCCCGGCAGGGTGTCGAGCAGTACTTC. This translates into CASSRQGVEQYF. Filled out from reference TRBV2 and TRBJ2-7, the complete variable domain reads EPEVTQTPSHQVTQMGQEVILRCVPISNHLYFYWYRQILGQKVEFLVSFYNNEISEKSEIFDDQFSVERPDGSNFTLKIRSTKLEDSAMYFCASSRQGVEQYFGPGTRLTVT.

The rearrangement links TRBV10-3 to TRBJ2-7; TRBD1 might be the D (6 bases). This CDR3 contains 13 residues. V lost 10 bases and J 2 bases, leaving 15 bases between the germline ends. The V gene's germline CDR1 is ENHRY and CDR2 SYGVKD. CDR3 sequence (DNA): TGTGCCACCGGGGCAGGGGTAACCTACGAGCAGTACTTC. Its translation is CATGAGVTYEQYF.

This chain connects TRBV7-5 to TRBJ2-4; the table's D call of TRBD1 was not tested on the DNA. TRBV7-5 is annotated as a pseudogene. The CDR3 is made up of 17 amino acids. The chain's CDR3 is CVRSLIIGQIAKNIQYF. The CDR3 region has the DNA TGTGTCAGAAGCTTAATAATAGGACAGATAGCCAAAAACATTCAGTACTTC.

This chain joins TRBV11-2 and TRBJ2-5; 7 bases agree with TRBD1. V shed 3 bases and J 4 bases; nucleotides not matched to a gene: 2. The CDR3 has 13 amino acids. In germline, CDR1 is SGHAT, CDR2 FQNNGV. For the CDR3, the DNA is TGTGCCAGCAGCTTGCCAGGGGGAGAGACCCAGTACTTC. This encodes CASSLPGGETQYF.

The chain carries TRBV11-3 and TRBJ2-3; TRBD2 agrees at 11 bases. The CDR3 is 17 amino acids. Germline V gene data show CDR1 as SGHNT and CDR2 as YENEEA. Trimming took 5 bases from V and 1 from J; bases not matched to a gene: 8. The DNA for the CDR3 is TGTGCCAGCAGCCCCCGATTACTAGCGGGGGGCACAGATACGCAGTATTTT. Amino acids: CASSPRLLAGGTDTQYF.

The rearrangement uses TRBV7-3 and TRBJ1-1; D perhaps matches TRBD1 (5 bases). Trimming removed 5 bases from V and 4 bases from J, with 11 bases in between. The CDR3 loop spans 13 amino acids. Germline lookup yields CDR1 SGHTA and CDR2 FQGTGA. The CDR3 spells CASSIQEGTEAFF. CDR3 nucleotide sequence: TGTGCCAGCAGCATACAGGAGGGCACTGAAGCTTTCTTT.

This sequence joins TRBV5-7 and TRBJ1-4; tentative D call: TRBD1 (5 bases). TRBV5-7 is an ORF; its function is uncertain. V was cut by 0 bases and J by 3 bases, with 6 bases left in between. The CDR3 extends over 14 amino acids. Written as DNA, the CDR3 is TGTGCCAGCAGCTTGGTAGGGGCTAATGAAAAACTGTTTTTT. Translating it yields CASSLVGANEKLFF.

The chain recombines TRBV29-1 with TRBJ2-5; weak D call: TRBD1 (5 bases). The CDR3 is 12 amino acids. Trimming took off 4 bases at V and 5 bases at J, with 11 bases between the two ends. Per the germline V gene, CDR1 is SQVTM and CDR2 is ANQGSEA. The CDR3 loop is CSVVRGLETQYF. CDR3 in DNA: TGCAGCGTTGTAAGGGGTCTGGAGACCCAGTACTTC.

V is TRBV11-3 and J is TRBJ1-1, with unresolved D. V lost 7 bases and J lost 3, with 15 bases in between. The CDR3 has 14 residues. Germline values: CDR1 SGHNT, CDR2 YENEEA. CDR3 in amino acids: CASTSLGRDTEAFF. The CDR3 bases are TGTGCCAGCACTTCTCTTGGGAGGGACACTGAAGCTTTCTTT.

The V and J genes are TRBV10-1 and TRBJ2-5; TRBD2 matches at 14 bases. The CDR3 is 14 residues long. CDR1 is WNHNN and CDR2 is SYGVQD in the germline V gene (reference sequence). V was pared by 6 bases and J by 8 bases, with 5 bases of the junction left unmatched. The chain's CDR3 is CASRPGLAGATQYF. The CDR3 DNA is TGCGCCAGCAGGCCGGGACTAGCGGGAGCAACCCAGTACTTC.